One sample yielded the 24 T cell receptor beta chains listed below, sequenced in a study of shared clonotypes between healthy human individuals. The data were produced by immunoSEQ multiplex PCR, yet TCRdb's version contains in-frame clones alone and is incomplete. Here the sample spans about 2.1 million clones, 90% to 95% being singletons. The naive CD8 population came from CD45RO-negative cells selected for CCR7, without terminally differentiated effector memory CD45RA+ cells. Sequenced sample: naive CD8+ T cells from PBMCs. These receptors all come from a man between 18 and 35 years old in good health. Some clones in this sample may be carry-over from other donors' samples.

This chain uses TRBV7-3 with TRBJ2-1; 7 bases align to TRBD2. Germline CDR1 reads SGHTA; CDR2 reads FQGTGA. CDR3 length equals 15 residues. The ends lost 2 bases at V and 4 bases at J; junction bases unmatched: 5. CDR3 protein: CASSLGGSKYNEQFF. For the CDR3, the DNA is TGTGCCAGCAGCTTAGGCGGGAGTAAGTACAATGAGCAGTTCTTC.

The chain employs TRBV19 and TRBJ2-3; D possibly corresponds to TRBD2 (6 bases). The V gene lost 5 bases and the J gene lost 1 base, with 13 bases spanning the gap. The length of the CDR3 is 15 residues. The V gene's germline CDR1 is LNHDA and CDR2 SQIVND (reference sequence). The CDR3 sequence: CASSGAWGGTDTQYF. CDR3 nucleotide sequence: TGTGCCAGTAGTGGGGCTTGGGGGGGCACAGATACGCAGTATTTT.

This rearrangement joins TRBV27 to TRBJ1-2, with D hard to call. This CDR3 is built from 16 residues. Germline loops: CDR1 MNHEY, CDR2 SMNVEV (reference sequence). Trimming left V 0 bases short and J 1 base short, with 12 bases between. CDR3 region: CASSLSKGNVNYGYTF. The CDR3 DNA reads as TGTGCCAGCAGTTTATCGAAGGGAAACGTTAACTATGGCTACACCTTC.

A few counts support this clone. Other DNA sequences of this sample code for an identical CDR3. This chain links TRBV9 with TRBJ1-2, with D perhaps matching TRBD1 (6 bases). Trimming shortened V by 0 bases and J by 1 base, and 10 bases separated the two germline ends. The CDR3 runs to 15 residues. From germline, CDR1 is SGDLS and CDR2 YYNGEE. This CDR3 is CASSVGQGRNYGYTF. CDR3 nucleotide sequence: TGTGCCAGCAGCGTAGGGCAGGGGCGTAACTATGGCTACACCTTC.

The V and J genes are TRBV2 and TRBJ2-7; no definite D call. The CDR3 runs 13 residues. Trimming took 7 bases from V and 3 from J, leaving 13 bases between them. Per germline, CDR1 SNHLY and CDR2 FYNNEI. CDR3 in amino acids: CASISLSLYEQYF. In DNA, the CDR3 is TGTGCCAGCATCTCCTTGTCCCTCTACGAGCAGTACTTC.

The gene calls are TRBV9 and TRBJ2-3; 8 bases match TRBD2. The CDR3 has 16 amino acids. J was trimmed by 4 bases and V by 3 bases; bases with no gene match: 10. The germline CDR1 and CDR2 sequences are SGDLS and YYNGEE. CDR3 DNA: TGTGCCAGCAGCGCGGGGGGGGCAGGGACCCCAGATACGCAGTATTTT. Translating it yields CASSAGGAGTPDTQYF. The full variable domain, with the rest looked up from reference TRBV9 and TRBJ2-3, is DSGVTQTPKHLITATGQRVTLRCSPRSGDLSVYWYQQSLDQGLQFLIQYYNGEERAKGNILERFSAQQFPDLHSELNLSSLELGDSALYFCASSAGGAGTPDTQYFGPGTRLTVL.

V usage is TRBV7-9 and J usage is TRBJ2-4; no clear D gene. Germline V gene data show CDR1 as SEHNR and CDR2 as FQNEAQ (reference sequence). Trimming shortened V by 5 bases and J by 7 bases, and 9 bases separated the two germline ends. The CDR3 has 12 residues. The DNA of the CDR3 is TGTGCCAGCAGCCTCGATGGGAACATTCAGTACTTC. This encodes CASSLDGNIQYF. Drawing the rest from reference TRBV7-9 and TRBJ2-4, the complete variable domain is DTGVSQNPRHKITKRGQNVTFRCDPISEHNRLYWYRQTLGQGPEFLTYFQNEAQLEKSRLLSDRFSAERPKGSFSTLEIQRTEQGDSAMYLCASSLDGNIQYFGAGTRLSVL.

The chain combines TRBV7-8 with TRBJ2-3, with TRBD1 identical over 8 bases. There are 18 residues in the CDR3. Germline-derived CDR1 and CDR2 are SGHVS and FQNEAQ. Trimming cost V 0 bases and J 4 bases; bases outside gene matches: 12. As DNA, the CDR3 is TGTGCCAGCAGCTTAGCCCCACAGGGGGGCTTGGGGTCAGATACGCAGTATTTT. This encodes CASSLAPQGGLGSDTQYF.

This chain joins TRBV2 and TRBJ1-5; D might be TRBD1 (6 bases). Germline CDR1 SNHLY, CDR2 FYNNEI. Trimming removed 3 bases at V and 7 bases at J, with 22 bases between. CDR3 size: 17 residues. CDR3 amino acids: CASSDWALGGRRQPQHF. The CDR3 nucleotides read TGTGCCAGCAGTGACTGGGCTTTGGGGGGGCGAAGACAGCCCCAGCATTTT.

This chain uses TRBV7-3 with TRBJ2-2; 9 bases are a match to TRBD1. The CDR3 runs to 16 residues. J lost 4 bases, V lost 2 bases, and 5 bases had no gene match. CDR1 is SGHTA and CDR2 is FQGTGA in the germline V gene. In DNA, the CDR3 is TGTGCCAGCAGCTTACGGGGGGACAGGGCCACCGGGGAGCTGTTTTTT. It encodes CASSLRGDRATGELFF. The whole variable domain, remainder taken from reference TRBV7-3 and TRBJ2-2, is GAGVSQTPSNKVTEKGKYVELRCDPISGHTALYWYRQSLGQGPEFLIYFQGTGAADDSGLPNDRFFAVRPEGSVSTLKIQRTERGDSAVYLCASSLRGDRATGELFFGEGSRLTVL.

The chain has TRBV25-1 and TRBJ1-2; 9 bases fit TRBD1. V trimming: 1 base; J trimming: 4 bases; junction bases outside the gene matches: 4. The CDR3 totals 15 residues. Germline V CDR1 and CDR2: MGHDK, SYGVNS. CDR3 protein: CASSESRQGVYGYTF. The CDR3 DNA sequence: TGTGCCAGCAGTGAATCGAGACAGGGGGTCTATGGCTACACCTTC.

The table lists this clone with a count of one. The rearrangement links TRBV5-6 to TRBJ2-2; TRBD2 is a possible D gene (5 bases). This CDR3 region has 12 residues. V shed 4 bases and J shed 6 bases, with 7 bases lying between them. In germline, CDR1 is SGHDT, CDR2 YYEEEE. The CDR3 loop reads CASSGSAGELFF. CDR3 DNA sequence: TGTGCCAGCAGCGGTAGCGCCGGGGAGCTGTTTTTT.

The chain combines TRBV5-6 with TRBJ2-7; no definite D call. V dropped 0 bases and J dropped 9 bases, with 13 bases sitting between them. Germline CDR1 is SGHDT and CDR2 is YYEEEE. The CDR3 runs 13 residues. CDR3 coding DNA: TGTGCCAGCAGCTTGGGGACCGGCTTTGGGCAGTACTTC. Amino acids: CASSLGTGFGQYF.

This chain connects TRBV19 to TRBJ2-7, with 7 bases matching TRBD1. Unmatched junction bases numbered 4, after V lost 4 bases and J lost 4 bases. The CDR3 totals 13 residues. Germline V gives CDR1 LNHDA, CDR2 SQIVND (reference sequence). The CDR3 DNA reads as TGTGCCAGTAGTACAGGGGGAAATTACGAGCAGTACTTC. It yields the protein CASSTGGNYEQYF.

The chain joins TRBV6-1 to TRBJ2-1, with TRBD2 matching 7 bases. The V and J ends lost 0 bases and 4 bases, in that order; junction bases with no gene match: 3. CDR1 and CDR2 from the germline V gene are MNHNS and SASEGT. CDR3 size: 15 residues. CDR3 amino acids: CASSEALSGYNEQFF. CDR3 in DNA: TGTGCCAGCAGTGAAGCCCTTAGCGGGTACAATGAGCAGTTCTTC.

V is TRBV27 and J is TRBJ2-7, with 8 bases identical to TRBD1. From germline, CDR1 is MNHEY and CDR2 SMNVEV (reference sequence). The CDR3 spans 15 residues. The J segment lost 5 bases and the V segment lost 3 bases, leaving 9 bases of the junction unmatched. The CDR3 nucleotides are TGTGCCAGCAGTTTCTCTGGACAGGGAACCCACGAGCAGTACTTC. Encoded protein: CASSFSGQGTHEQYF.

The CDR3 DNA follows: TGTGCCAGCAGTCTACTGGGGGGTGATGAAAAACTGTTTTTT. This sequence encodes CASSLLGGDEKLFF. The chain combines TRBV28 with TRBJ1-4; a possible D gene is TRBD1 (5 bases). The CDR3 totals 14 residues. From germline, CDR1 is MDHEN and CDR2 SYDVKM. Trimming left V 5 bases short and J 6 bases short, with 13 bases between.

This chain links TRBV7-2 with TRBJ1-4; D unclear. V shed 3 bases and J shed 7 bases, with 12 bases lying between them. CDR3 length: 14 amino acids. Germline-derived CDR1 and CDR2 are SGHTA and FQGNSA. The CDR3 DNA is TGTGCCAGCAGCTTCGGGCGGGGAACTGAAAAACTGTTTTTT. Protein: CASSFGRGTEKLFF. The full variable domain, with the rest looked up from reference TRBV7-2 and TRBJ1-4, is GAGVSQSPSNKVTEKGKDVELRCDPISGHTALYWYRQSLGQGLEFLIYFQGNSAPDKSGLPSDRFSAERTGGSVSTLTIQRTQQEDSAVYLCASSFGRGTEKLFFGSGTQLSVL.

This clone was detected only a few times. The chain has TRBV7-9 and TRBJ1-1; a possible D gene is TRBD1 (5 bases). This CDR3 is 14 amino acids long. The germline V and J ends were trimmed by 3 bases and 2 bases, with 10 bases remaining between them. Germline V gene lookup returns CDR1 SEHNR and CDR2 FQNEAQ (reference sequence). The CDR3 spells CASSLGGHNTEAFF. CDR3 in DNA: TGTGCCAGCAGCTTGGGTGGACACAACACTGAAGCTTTCTTT. Using reference TRBV7-9 and TRBJ1-1 for the parts outside the CDR3, the full variable domain is DTGVSQNPRHKITKRGQNVTFRCDPISEHNRLYWYRQTLGQGPEFLTYFQNEAQLEKSRLLSDRFSAERPKGSFSTLEIQRTEQGDSAMYLCASSLGGHNTEAFFGQGTRLTVV.

This sequence joins TRBV6-1 and TRBJ2-3, with TRBD1 identical over 10 bases. Germline V gene sequence: CDR1 MNHNS, CDR2 SASEGT. Trimming removed 1 base from V and 6 bases from J; junction bases left unmatched: 10. The CDR3 spans 17 residues. The CDR3 nucleotides are TGTGCCAGCAGTGAAGAGTCGGACAGGGGGTATGTGGATACGCAGTATTTT. It is translated as CASSEESDRGYVDTQYF.

This chain uses TRBV27 with TRBJ2-7, with D maybe TRBD2 (5 bases). This CDR3 contains 15 residues. V lost 5 bases to trimming and J lost 3 bases, with 17 bases between them. Germline CDR1 and CDR2: MNHEY and SMNVEV (reference sequence). The CDR3 DNA is TGTGCCAGCAGTCCCCGGGGTTCCGGGATCTACGAGCAGTACTTC. This translates into CASSPRGSGIYEQYF.

This clone was recorded only once. This sequence joins TRBV29-1 and TRBJ1-2, with unresolved D. The V and J ends lost 4 bases and 3 bases respectively, with 18 bases between them. CDR3 length: 15 amino acids. In germline, CDR1 is SQVTM, CDR2 ANQGSEA. CDR3 nucleotides: TGCAGCGTTGCTGGGGAGGGATCCTCATACTATGGCTACACCTTC. Translation: CSVAGEGSSYYGYTF.

This chain uses TRBV4-1 with TRBJ2-7; D not resolved. The CDR3 covers 15 residues. The germline CDR1 and CDR2 sequences are MGHRA and YSYEKL. Trimming removed 1 base at V and 7 bases at J, with 17 bases between. CDR3 protein: CASSQAADGIGEQYF. CDR3 bases: TGCGCCAGCAGCCAAGCGGCGGACGGCATCGGGGAGCAGTACTTC.

The chain combines TRBV7-6 with TRBJ2-1; TRBD2 matches at 9 bases. Germline CDR1 SGHVS, CDR2 FNYEAQ. The CDR3 consists of 16 residues. Unmatched junction bases numbered 16, after V lost 10 bases and J lost 6 bases. In DNA form, the CDR3 reads TGTGCCACCACTGGAGGGCTAGCGGGAATCGGCAATGAGCAGTTCTTC. Translation: CATTGGLAGIGNEQFF. Drawing the rest from reference TRBV7-6 and TRBJ2-1, the complete variable domain is GAGVSQSPRYKVTKRGQDVALRCDPISGHVSLYWYRQALGQGPEFLTYFNYEAQQDKSGLPNDRFSAERPEGSISTLTIQRTEQRDSAMYRCATTGGLAGIGNEQFFGPGTRLTVL.